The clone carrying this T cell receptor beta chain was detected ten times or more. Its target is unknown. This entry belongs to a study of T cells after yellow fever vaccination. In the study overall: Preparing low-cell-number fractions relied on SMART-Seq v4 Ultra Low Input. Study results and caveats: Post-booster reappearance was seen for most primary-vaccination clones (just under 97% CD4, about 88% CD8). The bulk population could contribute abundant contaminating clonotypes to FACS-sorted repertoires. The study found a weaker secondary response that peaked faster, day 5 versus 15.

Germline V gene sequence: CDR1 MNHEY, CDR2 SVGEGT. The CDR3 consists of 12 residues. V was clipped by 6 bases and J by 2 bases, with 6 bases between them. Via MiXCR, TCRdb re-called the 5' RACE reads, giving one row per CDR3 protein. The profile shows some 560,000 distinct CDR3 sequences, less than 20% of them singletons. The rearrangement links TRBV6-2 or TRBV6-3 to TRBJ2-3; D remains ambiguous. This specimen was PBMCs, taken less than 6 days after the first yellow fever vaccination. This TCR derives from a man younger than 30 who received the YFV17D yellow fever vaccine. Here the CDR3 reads CASSRFTDTQYF. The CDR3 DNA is TGTGCCAGCAGCCGCTTCACAGATACGCAGTATTTT.